Each of the 20 T cell receptor beta chains below was sequenced from the same sample in a study of cytomegalovirus exposure and HLA in healthy donors. PCR was performed using 60 Vbeta and 13 Jbeta primers. Here immunoSEQ multiplex PCR was the method, and the copy in TCRdb shows in-frame clones only, minus some. This sample has roughly 97,000 clones; less than 9.5% occur once, and the top ten carry 5.1%. Sequenced material: PBMCs. The receptors stem from a man aged 50-59 years in good health and CMV-seropositive.

V is TRBV4-1 and J is TRBJ1-2; D is uncertain. V was cut by 3 bases and J by 6 bases, with 14 bases left in between. This CDR3 has 14 residues. CDR1 and CDR2 from the germline V gene are MGHRA and YSYEKL. The CDR3 nucleotides read TGCGCCAGCAGCCAGGTCGTTGCCCCGGATGGCTACACCTTC. Its protein is CASSQVVAPDGYTF.

This clone was observed many times. A junction boundary mismatches the germline segment, possibly from a read error. The chain carries TRBV5-3 and TRBJ2-5, with 7 bases fitting TRBD2. TRBV5-3 is known as an ORF, though its function is uncertain. The CDR3 contains 16 residues. This CDR3 reads CARSLEPGGPQGTQYF. As DNA, the CDR3 is TGTGCCAGAAGCTTGGAACCGGGAGGCCCCCAAGGGACCCAGTACTTC.

The chain has TRBV6-1 and TRBJ1-5; D is uncertain. CDR3 length: 13 amino acids. Germline V gives CDR1 MNHNS, CDR2 SASEGT. The germline V and J ends were trimmed by 8 bases and 0 bases, with 8 bases remaining between them. The DNA of the CDR3 is TGTGCCAGCCGAGCACGTAGCAATCAGCCCCAGCATTTT. Residues: CASRARSNQPQHF.

This clone was detected a few times. The chain joins TRBV5-1 to TRBJ2-3; TRBD2 matches 8 bases. The CDR3 consists of 20 residues. V dropped 0 bases and J dropped 0; count of bases not matched to a gene: 15. The germline V gene has CDR1 SGHRS and CDR2 YFSETQ. The CDR3 region is CASSLVPAGASQLSTDTQYF. CDR3 DNA: TGCGCCAGCAGCTTGGTTCCAGCGGGAGCCTCTCAACTTAGCACAGATACGCAGTATTTT.

This clone was seen only a few times. This chain uses TRBV2 with TRBJ2-1; a weak D match, TRBD2 (5 bases). CDR1 is SNHLY and CDR2 is FYNNEI in the germline V gene. V was shortened by 5 bases and J by 2 bases, with 7 bases between the two germline ends. This CDR3 is built from 13 residues. CDR3 loop: CASSRGTYNEQFF. The CDR3 DNA is TGTGCCAGCAGTCGGGGAACCTACAATGAGCAGTTCTTC.

The chain has TRBV9 and TRBJ2-1; 7 bases are shared with TRBD2. The germline V gene has CDR1 SGDLS and CDR2 YYNGEE. The CDR3 loop spans 15 amino acids. With V trimmed by 4 bases and J by 0 bases, 4 bases remained unmatched. CDR3 region: CASSPWEGSYNEQFF. In DNA, the CDR3 is TGTGCCAGCAGCCCCTGGGAGGGCTCCTACAATGAGCAGTTCTTC.

This clone has just a few counts. The rearrangement joins TRBV4-2 to TRBJ2-3, with D maybe TRBD2 (5 bases). CDR1 and CDR2 (germline): LGHNA, YNFKEQ. The length of the CDR3 is 13 residues. The germline V and J ends were trimmed by 1 base and 10 bases, with 12 bases remaining between them. The CDR3 sequence: CASSQADGESQYF. Written as DNA, the CDR3 is TGTGCCAGCAGCCAAGCCGACGGGGAATCGCAGTATTTT.

The chain combines TRBV9 with TRBJ2-7; TRBD2 matches at 12 bases. The CDR3 runs to 14 residues. The germline V gene has CDR1 SGDLS and CDR2 YYNGEE. V lost 3 bases, J lost 6 bases, and 4 bases stayed unmatched. The CDR3: CASSAGLAGFEQYF. As DNA, the CDR3 is TGTGCCAGCAGCGCGGGACTAGCGGGTTTCGAGCAGTACTTC.

The chain combines TRBV9 with TRBJ2-7, with D perhaps matching TRBD2 (6 bases). The CDR3 extends over 16 amino acids. V was trimmed by 0 bases and J by 4 bases, leaving 17 bases between them. Germline lookup yields CDR1 SGDLS and CDR2 YYNGEE. CDR3 residues: CASSVGVKASEYEQYF. The CDR3 coding sequence is TGTGCCAGCAGCGTAGGGGTAAAGGCTAGCGAGTACGAGCAGTACTTC.

The chain links TRBV20-1 to TRBJ1-2; D unclear. Germline CDR1 is DFQATT and CDR2 is SNEGSKA (reference sequence). This CDR3 comprises 10 residues. V was trimmed by 5 bases and J by 8 bases, leaving 9 bases between them. In DNA form, the CDR3 reads TGCAGTGCTTATAATGTAGGCTACACCTTC. Protein product: CSAYNVGYTF.

This chain uses TRBV7-6 with TRBJ1-2; 9 bases map to TRBD1. CDR1 and CDR2 from the germline V gene are SGHVS and FNYEAQ. Trimming cost V 4 bases and J 4 bases; bases outside gene matches: 10. CDR3 length equals 16 residues. The CDR3 here is CASSSSPGTGSYGYTF. CDR3 DNA: TGTGCCAGCAGCTCGAGTCCCGGGACAGGGTCCTATGGCTACACCTTC.

The V gene is TRBV7-9, the J gene TRBJ2-7; 9 positions agree with TRBD2. After removal of 3 bases from V and 4 bases from J, the junction contained 4 bases not matched to a gene. The CDR3 spans 14 residues. Germline CDR1 and CDR2: SEHNR and FQNEAQ (reference sequence). The CDR3 bases are TGTGCCAGCAGCTTTTCTAGCGGGACTTACGAGCAGTACTTC. Translation gives CASSFSSGTYEQYF.

For the CDR3, the DNA is TGTGCCAGCGGGGGACAAAGGGAAAAACTGTTTTTT. Translation gives CASGGQREKLFF. V usage is TRBV6-1 and J usage is TRBJ1-4; TRBD1 might be the D (6 bases). CDR1 MNHNS and CDR2 SASEGT come from the germline V gene. The CDR3 has 12 amino acids. Trimming stripped 8 bases from V and 8 bases from J, with 12 bases between.

This clone appeared many times. The chain employs TRBV10-3 and TRBJ2-1; the match to TRBD2 covers 8 bases. The CDR3 is 14 residues long. Per the germline V gene, CDR1 is ENHRY and CDR2 is SYGVKD. V shed 9 bases and J 8 bases; nucleotides not matched to a gene: 12. The CDR3 loop reads CAIGSRTSSDEQFF. As DNA, the CDR3 is TGTGCCATAGGATCGAGGACTAGCAGCGATGAGCAGTTCTTC.

A few counts support this clone. The chain is built from TRBV29-1 and TRBJ2-1; tentatively, D is TRBD2 (6 bases). Germline V CDR1 and CDR2: SQVTM, ANQGSEA. This CDR3 contains 13 residues. The V end lost 1 base, the J end lost 6 bases, and 10 bases lay between the germline ends. Here the CDR3 DNA reads TGCAGCGTTGAAGGAGGTAGCGGCAATGAGCAGTTCTTC. As protein: CSVEGGSGNEQFF.

In its sample, this clone was seen a few times. V is TRBV5-1 and J is TRBJ2-5; TRBD2 might be the D (5 bases). The V and J ends lost 4 bases and 4 bases respectively, with 17 bases between them. CDR1 is SGHRS, CDR2 YFSETQ, per germline. This CDR3 region has 15 residues. The CDR3: CASSPTGDRGETQYF. The DNA for the CDR3 is TGCGCCAGCAGCCCGACTGGGGATCGGGGAGAGACCCAGTACTTC. Using reference TRBV5-1 and TRBJ2-5 for the parts outside the CDR3, the full variable domain is KAGVTQTPRYLIKTRGQQVTLSCSPISGHRSVSWYQQTPGQGLQFLFEYFSETQRNKGNFPGRFSGRQFSNSRSEMNVSTLELGDSALYLCASSPTGDRGETQYFGPGTRLLVL.

This chain links TRBV30 with TRBJ1-4; D remains ambiguous. This CDR3 is built from 14 residues. From germline, CDR1 is GTSNPN and CDR2 SVGIG (reference sequence). The V end lost 2 bases, the J end lost 4 bases, and 11 bases lay between the germline ends. The CDR3 sequence: CAWSRVPYNEKLFF. In nucleotides, the CDR3 is TGTGCCTGGAGTCGTGTCCCGTATAATGAAAAACTGTTTTTT.

This clone was seen a few times. The chain combines TRBV5-6 with TRBJ2-1; 8 nucleotides agree with TRBD2. J was trimmed by 12 bases and V by 4 bases; bases with no gene match: 6. The V gene's germline CDR1 is SGHDT and CDR2 YYEEEE. The CDR3 totals 12 residues. The CDR3 coding sequence is TGTGCCAGCAGCCTGGTAAGCGGGAGGCAGTTCTTC. The encoded protein is CASSLVSGRQFF.

The chain links TRBV5-1 to TRBJ1-4; TRBD1 aligns across 9 bases. V gave up 4 bases and J gave up 6 bases; unmatched junction bases: 1. The CDR3 is 13 amino acids. Germline V CDR1 and CDR2: SGHRS, YFSETQ. CDR3 nucleotides: TGCGCCAGCAGCACAGGGGGCTATGAAAAACTGTTTTTT. Translated, it gives CASSTGGYEKLFF.

In this sample, this clone turned up a few times. The rearrangement links TRBV10-3 to TRBJ1-3; 9 nucleotides match TRBD1. V was clipped by 7 bases and J by 1 base; unmatched bases: 5. In germline, CDR1 is ENHRY, CDR2 SYGVKD. This CDR3 region has 15 residues. The CDR3 coding sequence is TGTGCCATCAAGGACAGGGGAAGTTCTGGAAACACCATATATTTT. Translating it yields CAIKDRGSSGNTIYF.